This T cell receptor beta chain was sequenced during a study of T cells in women clearing cervical HPV infection. Study context: Cases: HPV16-related CIN3 or worse on histology, 2 invasive cancers. Study-level points and caveats: CIN3+ cases had significantly higher TCR richness than controls; evenness did not differ.

About this clone itself: Its cognate antigen is unknown. The read ends 3 residues shy of where the CDR3 ends; the end is completed using the germline J gene.

The data were produced by immunoSEQ multiplex PCR, yet TCRdb's version contains in-frame clones alone and is incomplete. The sample data list 44,000 or so clones. Dot-blot hybridization genotyped cervical HPV amplified with MY09/MY11 PCR. This CDR3 spans 13 amino acids. Germline V gene sequence: CDR1 GTSNPN, CDR2 SVGIG (reference sequence). The sequenced sample consisted of blood buffy coat. This chain links TRBV30 with TRBJ1-4; 7 positions agree with TRBD1. This TCR was recovered from a woman aged 18 to 75 with a cervical HPV16 infection that either progressed to CIN3+ or cleared (not recorded which). CDR3 amino acids: CAWSRQGDSPLFF. The DNA read from the CDR3 is TGTGCCTGGAGTCGGCAGGGGGACTCACCA.